There are a few counts of the clone carrying this T cell receptor (beta chain). Its antigen is undetermined. This specimen belongs to a study of T and B cells in COVID-19 patients. About the study: COVID-19 patients gave peripheral blood either during active infection or after recovery. Overall study results and limits: CD4+, regulatory T cell, CD8+ and sorted SARS-CoV-2-responsive or tetramer+ T cells were not yet sequenced. Early severe-case samples and blood from mildly ill patients during symptoms were in short supply.

TRB rearrangements were amplified by multiplex PCR with BIOMED2 TRB-A/B primers. TCRdb re-called the multiplex PCR reads with MiXCR, one entry per CDR3 protein. The sample yields around 12,000 distinct CDR3 sequences, over 30% seen once. Each TRB amplification used 250-500 ng of genomic DNA from blood. Germline CDR1 reads MNHNS; CDR2 reads SASEGT. The CDR3 is made up of 14 amino acids. J lost 2 bases, V lost 6 bases, and 5 bases had no gene match. Sequencing input: blood. This TCR came from a human donor with active COVID-19. The rearrangement uses TRBV6-1 and TRBJ1-2, with TRBD1 identical over 8 bases. CDR3 in DNA: TGTGCCAGCAGCTCGACAGGGGTGAACTATGGCTACACCTTC. This codes for CASSSTGVNYGYTF.